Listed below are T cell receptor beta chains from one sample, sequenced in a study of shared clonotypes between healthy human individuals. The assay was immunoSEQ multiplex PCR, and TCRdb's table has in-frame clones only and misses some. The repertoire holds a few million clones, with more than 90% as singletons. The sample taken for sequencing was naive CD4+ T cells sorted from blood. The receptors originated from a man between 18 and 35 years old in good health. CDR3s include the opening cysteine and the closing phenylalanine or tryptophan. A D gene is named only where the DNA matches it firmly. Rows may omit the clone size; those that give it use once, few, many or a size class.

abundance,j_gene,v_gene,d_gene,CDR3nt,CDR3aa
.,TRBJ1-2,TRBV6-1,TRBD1,TGTGCCAGCAGTCCGGTAGGACAGGGAGGTTATGGCTACACCTTC,CASSPVGQGGYGYTF
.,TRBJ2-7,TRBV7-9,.,TGTGCCAGCAGCTCCCCTTACGGCGAGCAGTACTTC,CASSSPYGEQYF
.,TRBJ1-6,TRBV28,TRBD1,TGTGCCAGCACCTACCCAGGACAGGGTAATTCACCCCTCCACTTT,CASTYPGQGNSPLHF
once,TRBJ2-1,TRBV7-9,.,TGTGCCAGCAGCTTAGGGGGCGGGGAGCAGTTCTTC,CASSLGGGEQFF
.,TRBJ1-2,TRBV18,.,TGTGCCAGCTCCCCCCCAGGGCTCTATGGCTACACCTTC,CASSPPGLYGYTF
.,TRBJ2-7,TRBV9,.,TGTGCCAGCACCCATCAACTCGGGGACGTTTCCTACGAGCAGTACTTC,CASTHQLGDVSYEQYF
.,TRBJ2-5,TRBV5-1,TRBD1,TGCGCCAGCAGCTTGGGGACAGGTTCCAACCAAGAGACCCAGTACTTC,CASSLGTGSNQETQYF
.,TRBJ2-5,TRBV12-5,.,TGTGCTAGTGGTAAAGGGTTCGTGGAGACCCAGTACTTC,CASGKGFVETQYF
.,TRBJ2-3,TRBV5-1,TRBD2,TGCGCCAGCTTACTAGCGGGAGAGGCAGATACGCAGTATTTT,CASLLAGEADTQYF
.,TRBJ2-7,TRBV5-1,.,TGCGCCAGCAGCTTGTATCCGGCAGACTCCTACGAGCAGTACTTC,CASSLYPADSYEQYF